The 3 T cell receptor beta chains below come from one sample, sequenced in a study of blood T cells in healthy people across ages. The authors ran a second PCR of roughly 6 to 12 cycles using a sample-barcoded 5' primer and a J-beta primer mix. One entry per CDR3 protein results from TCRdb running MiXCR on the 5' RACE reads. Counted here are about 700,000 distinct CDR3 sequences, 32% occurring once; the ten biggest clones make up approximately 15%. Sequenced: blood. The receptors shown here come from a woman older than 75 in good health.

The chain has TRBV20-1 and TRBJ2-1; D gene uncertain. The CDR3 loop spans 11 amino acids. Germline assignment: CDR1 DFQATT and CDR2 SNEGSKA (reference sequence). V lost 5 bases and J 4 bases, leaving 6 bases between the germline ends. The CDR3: CSALSYNEQFF. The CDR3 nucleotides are TGCAGTGCTTTAAGTTACAATGAGCAGTTCTTC.

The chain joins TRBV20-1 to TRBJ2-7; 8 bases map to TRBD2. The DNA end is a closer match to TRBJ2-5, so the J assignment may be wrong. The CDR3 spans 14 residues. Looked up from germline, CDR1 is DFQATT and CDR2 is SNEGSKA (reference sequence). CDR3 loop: CSASFAGGLETQYF. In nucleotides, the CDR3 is TGCAGTGCTAGCTTCGCGGGGGGACTCGAGACCCAGTACTTC.

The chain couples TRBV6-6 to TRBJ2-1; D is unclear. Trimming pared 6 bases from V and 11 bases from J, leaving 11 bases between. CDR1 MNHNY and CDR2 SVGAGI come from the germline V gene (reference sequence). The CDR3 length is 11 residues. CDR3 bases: TGTGCCAGCAGCTTGGAACTACAGCAGTTCTTC. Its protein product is CASSLELQQFF.